These T cell receptor beta chains were read from a single sample in a study of blood T cells in healthy people across ages. Each CDR3 protein gets one entry after TCRdb re-called the 5' RACE reads with MiXCR. The data hold some 1.8 million distinct CDR3 sequences, with 35% to 50% observed a single time. The sequencing sample was made of blood. All receptors come from a human donor in good health. The CDR3 runs from the conserved cysteine through the conserved F or W.

J gene	V gene	CDR3 protein
TRBJ2-4	TRBV7-9	CASSPPVPGQVQYF
TRBJ1-1	TRBV29-1	CSVDVGQGADTEAFF
TRBJ2-3	TRBV7-2	CASSPGLTLGADTQYF
TRBJ2-1	TRBV7-8	CASSLLGSNGREQFF
TRBJ2-5	TRBV5-1	CASSLEVKETQYF
TRBJ2-7	TRBV7-2	CASSLGPGQGLREQYF
TRBJ2-7	TRBV6-5	CASSLREGPYEQYF
TRBJ1-4	TRBV6-5	CASSYEVGRNEKLFF
TRBJ2-5	TRBV28	CASSLHLGTGLQETQYF
TRBJ1-2	TRBV11-2	CASSSGMSRFYGYTF
TRBJ2-1	TRBV5-4	CASSLTGQGGNEQFF
TRBJ2-3	TRBV28	CASSGSDRSTDTQYF
TRBJ1-5	TRBV20-1	CSARDDSNQPQHF
TRBJ1-6	TRBV7-2	CASSFGGTGINSPLHF
TRBJ2-1	TRBV20-1	CSASDSSGTGNEQFF
TRBJ2-3	TRBV29-1	CSVELQRGTDTQYF
TRBJ2-3	TRBV20-1	CSAGEGGGRTDTQYF
TRBJ2-1	TRBV20-1	CSAPGRNNGQFF
TRBJ2-1	TRBV7-3	CASSLYGQVEKNEQFF
TRBJ2-7	TRBV7-9	CASSLKADYEQYF
TRBJ2-1	TRBV5-1	CASSLAAGGPRNEQFF
TRBJ2-1	TRBV20-1	CNAWTSGGAERNEQFF
TRBJ2-7	TRBV20-1	CSAREASGGYEQYF
TRBJ2-3	TRBV29-1	CSVDDGEDMQYF